The 31 T cell receptor beta chains below all came from one sample that was sequenced in a study of T cells after yellow fever vaccination. TCRdb itself ran the 5' RACE reads through MiXCR, one entry per CDR3 protein. The sample yields a few hundred thousand distinct CDR3 sequences, about 3% seen once. This sample comprised CD4+ T cells sorted from PBMCs, obtained 10 days after the yellow fever booster vaccination. The source of these receptors is a man between 18 and 29 years old who received the YFV17D yellow fever vaccine.

This clonotype occurred many times. The rearrangement links TRBV28 to TRBJ1-2; no reliable D call. V lost 6 bases, J lost 7 bases, and 12 bases lay in between. The CDR3 is 12 amino acids. From germline, CDR1 is MDHEN and CDR2 SYDVKM. The CDR3 bases are TGTGCCAGCAGGGTGGGCGGTGGTGGCTACACCTTC. This encodes CASRVGGGGYTF.

The table lists this clonotype with many counts. The chain carries TRBV12-3 or TRBV12-4 and TRBJ2-1; 7 bases map to TRBD1. The CDR3 has 12 amino acids. J was trimmed by 8 bases and V by 8 bases; bases with no gene match: 6. The CDR3 sequence: CASWTGYHEQFF. The DNA of the CDR3 is TGTGCCAGCTGGACAGGATATCATGAGCAGTTCTTC.

This clonotype was detected ten times or more. The chain employs TRBV10-1 and TRBJ2-7; a possible D gene is TRBD2 (7 bases). The CDR3 extends over 15 amino acids. The germline CDR1 and CDR2 sequences are WNHNN and SYGVQD (reference sequence). Trimming took 5 bases from V and 2 from J, leaving 16 bases between them. The CDR3 nucleotides are TGCGCCAGCAGTCCGCTGGCGGGGGCAACCTACGAGCAGTACTTC. Encoded protein: CASSPLAGATYEQYF.

This clonotype was seen repeatedly, ten times or more. V is TRBV20-1 and J is TRBJ2-3; TRBD2 aligns across 8 bases. CDR3 size: 18 residues. The germline V gene has CDR1 DFQATT and CDR2 SNEGSKA (reference sequence). With 3 bases clipped from V and 0 bases from J, the junction kept 14 bases outside the gene matches. In DNA, the CDR3 is TGCAGTGCTAGCACGCAGGGGATAGCGGGGACTAGCACAGATACGCAGTATTTT. As protein: CSASTQGIAGTSTDTQYF.

This clonotype was observed many times. The rearrangement uses TRBV21-1 and TRBJ1-5; the tabulated D call, TRBD1, remains unverified against the DNA. TRBV21-1 is marked as a pseudogene. This CDR3 has 14 amino acids. CDR3 amino acids: CASSGGGAAWPQHF. CDR3 DNA sequence: TGTGCCAGCAGCGGCGGCGGGGCTGCTTGGCCCCAGCATTTT.

This clonotype was counted only a few times. The chain combines TRBV6-2 or TRBV6-3 with TRBJ1-1; D perhaps matches TRBD1 (5 bases). The CDR3 covers 15 residues. The germline gives CDR1 MNHEY, CDR2 SVGEGT. The V end lost 6 bases, the J end lost 4 bases, and 18 bases lay between the germline ends. CDR3 bases: TGTGCCAGCAGAAGATCAGGCTCGGGGGTCACTGAAGCTTTCTTT. Protein: CASRRSGSGVTEAFF.

The rearrangement uses TRBV6-1 and TRBJ1-2; D uncertain. Germline V gene data show CDR1 as MNHNS and CDR2 as SASEGT. Trimming took 4 bases from V and 8 from J, leaving 11 bases between them. This CDR3 contains 12 residues. CDR3 in DNA: TGTGCCAGCAGTGGATTCGGGGAGGGCTACACCTTC. As protein: CASSGFGEGYTF.

The chain has TRBV4-3 and TRBJ2-1, with D maybe TRBD2 (6 bases). Germline V gene sequence: CDR1 LGHNA, CDR2 YSLEER. This CDR3 comprises 13 residues. V lost 5 bases and J lost 11, with 16 bases in between. CDR3 sequence reads: CASSTRTGRQQFF. CDR3 DNA sequence: TGCGCCAGCAGCACGCGGACTGGGAGGCAGCAGTTCTTC.

This clonotype was detected a few times. The J gene is TRBJ1-2, the V gene TRBV5-1; tentative D call: TRBD1 (5 bases). The germline gives CDR1 SGHRS, CDR2 YFSETQ. This CDR3 comprises 13 residues. Deletions cut 3 bases from V and 7 bases from J, with 13 bases between. CDR3 DNA: TGCGCCAGCAGCTCCCGGGGCCAGGGTGGCTACACCTTC. Protein sequence: CASSSRGQGGYTF.

This clonotype was detected ten times or more. V is TRBV3-1 and J is TRBJ1-2; TRBD1 might be the D (6 bases). This CDR3 region has 13 residues. Per the germline V gene, CDR1 is LGHDT and CDR2 is YNNKEL (reference sequence). Trimming stripped 6 bases from V and 4 bases from J, with 12 bases between. Written as DNA, the CDR3 is TGTGCCAGCAGTTTAGGACAGAGCTATGGCTACACCTTC. As protein: CASSLGQSYGYTF.

This clonotype was seen at least ten times. The V and J genes are TRBV5-1 and TRBJ2-5; D unclear. Germline loops: CDR1 SGHRS, CDR2 YFSETQ. This CDR3 has 16 residues. V lost 0 bases and J 2 bases, leaving 14 bases between the germline ends. DNA of the CDR3: TGCGCCAGCAGCTTGGTGGCCAGGAGAGCTCAAGAGACCCAGTACTTC. Its protein product is CASSLVARRAQETQYF.

This clonotype was detected only a few times. The CDR3 loop reads CASSLAGVDGYTF. CDR3 DNA: TGCGCCAGCAGCTTGGCGGGGGTAGATGGCTACACCTTC. The chain joins TRBV5-1 to TRBJ1-2, with a possible D match to TRBD1 (5 bases). The CDR3 length is 13 residues. CDR1 SGHRS and CDR2 YFSETQ come from the germline V gene. Trimming stripped 0 bases from V and 6 bases from J, with 9 bases between. Combining the CDR3 with reference TRBV5-1 and TRBJ1-2 gives the whole variable domain KAGVTQTPRYLIKTRGQQVTLSCSPISGHRSVSWYQQTPGQGLQFLFEYFSETQRNKGNFPGRFSGRQFSNSRSEMNVSTLELGDSALYLCASSLAGVDGYTFGSGTRLTVV.

Only a few counts were recorded for this clonotype. The chain recombines TRBV2 with TRBJ2-1; a weak D match, TRBD1 (6 bases). Trimming left V 5 bases short and J 1 base short, with 12 bases between. The germline gives CDR1 SNHLY, CDR2 FYNNEI. CDR3 length: 15 amino acids. The CDR3 DNA sequence: TGTGCCAGCAGTTACAGGGTTTGGTCCTACAATGAGCAGTTCTTC. This translates into CASSYRVWSYNEQFF.

This sequence joins TRBV7-2 and TRBJ2-5; D unresolved. This CDR3 contains 12 residues. V lost 4 bases to trimming and J lost 5 bases, with 8 bases between them. In germline, CDR1 is SGHTA, CDR2 FQGNSA. CDR3 sequence reads: CASSYPTETQYF. The CDR3 nucleotides read TGTGCCAGCAGCTACCCCACCGAGACCCAGTACTTC.

The J gene is TRBJ1-2, the V gene TRBV20-1; 9 bases fit TRBD1. V was clipped by 0 bases and J by 2 bases; unmatched bases: 22. The CDR3 extends over 21 amino acids. The germline V gene has CDR1 DFQATT and CDR2 SNEGSKA (reference sequence). Here the CDR3 DNA reads TGCAGTGCTAGAGACGCCAAGGAGGCTCTTTTCGACAGGGGGGAAAACTATGGCTACACCTTC. Its protein is CSARDAKEALFDRGENYGYTF.

This clonotype showed up just a few times. This chain joins TRBV10-3 and TRBJ1-2, with 8 bases fitting TRBD1. Germline V lookup: CDR1 ENHRY, CDR2 SYGVKD. Unmatched junction bases numbered 7, after V lost 3 bases and J lost 4 bases. This CDR3 has 15 amino acids. The chain's CDR3 is CAISDVRQGSYGYTF. The DNA for the CDR3 is TGTGCCATCAGTGACGTTCGACAGGGGAGCTATGGCTACACCTTC.

The genes are TRBV24-1 and TRBJ2-3, with 9 bases fitting TRBD1. The CDR3 sequence is 15 residues long. Trimming at V came to 3 bases and at J to 4 bases, leaving 4 bases not matched to a gene. Germline-derived CDR1 and CDR2 are KGHDR and SFDVKD. As DNA, the CDR3 is TGTGCCACCAGTGATGAGGGACAGGGTCCAGATACGCAGTATTTT. Translated, it gives CATSDEGQGPDTQYF.

The V gene is TRBV29-1, the J gene TRBJ1-1; TRBD1 aligns across 7 bases. Trimming removed 7 bases from V and 0 bases from J; junction bases left unmatched: 5. CDR3 length: 13 amino acids. Germline values: CDR1 SQVTM, CDR2 ANQGSEA. The CDR3 protein is CSAEGQMNTEAFF. In nucleotides, the CDR3 is TGCAGCGCCGAGGGACAGATGAACACTGAAGCTTTCTTT.

The chain links TRBV24-1 to TRBJ2-3; 9 bases agree with TRBD1. Germline V gives CDR1 KGHDR, CDR2 SFDVKD. V shed 4 bases and J 1 base; nucleotides not matched to a gene: 26. This CDR3 spans 23 amino acids. The CDR3 spells CATSDGRSGTGKARSPGTDTQYF. CDR3 in DNA: TGTGCCACCAGTGACGGGAGATCCGGGACAGGGAAGGCAAGGTCACCTGGCACAGATACGCAGTATTTT.

This clonotype was recorded many times. V gene TRBV12-3 or TRBV12-4 combines with J gene TRBJ1-2; 8 bases fit TRBD1. The length of the CDR3 is 15 residues. Trimming removed 3 bases from V and 4 bases from J; junction bases left unmatched: 7. CDR3 bases: TGTGCCAGCAGTTTCTCAGGGGGCCCAGGCTATGGCTACACCTTC. Amino acids: CASSFSGGPGYGYTF.

The sample holds many counts of this clonotype. The chain's CDR3 is CASSYTYPGASGGAETQYF. For the CDR3, the DNA is TGTGCCAGCAGTTACACTTACCCGGGGGCTAGCGGGGGGGCTGAGACCCAGTACTTC. The gene calls are TRBV6-5 and TRBJ2-5, with 12 nucleotides matching TRBD2. The CDR3 loop spans 19 amino acids. CDR1 is MNHEY and CDR2 is SVGAGI in the germline V gene. Trimming at V came to 2 bases and at J to 5 bases, leaving 15 bases not matched to a gene.

This sequence joins TRBV12-3 or TRBV12-4 and TRBJ1-6, with D unclear. The CDR3 runs 12 residues. Trimming stripped 4 bases from V and 8 bases from J, with 6 bases between. CDR3 loop: CASSSADSPLHF. The DNA for the CDR3 is TGTGCCAGCAGTTCAGCAGATTCACCCCTCCACTTT.

This rearrangement joins TRBV27 to TRBJ2-2; TRBD1 or TRBD2 may be the D gene (5 bases each). V lost 5 bases, J lost 5 bases, and 36 bases lay in between. Germline V CDR1 and CDR2: MNHEY, SMNVEV (reference sequence). The CDR3 has 22 residues. As DNA, the CDR3 is TGTGCCAGCAGTCCTCACCCGGGGACCACCCATGGAGGACCGTCGAGGACCGGGGAGCTGTTTTTT. Its protein product is CASSPHPGTTHGGPSRTGELFF.

This clonotype occurred many times. This sequence joins TRBV7-2 and TRBJ2-1, with a possible D match to TRBD2 (5 bases). Between the trimmed V and J ends, which lost 3 bases and 0 bases, there was a span of 12 bases. The germline V gene encodes CDR1 SGHTA and CDR2 FQGNSA. CDR3 length: 16 amino acids. This chain's CDR3 is CASSFGVILSYNEQFF. The CDR3 nucleotides read TGTGCCAGCAGCTTCGGGGTTATACTCTCCTACAATGAGCAGTTCTTC. Using reference TRBV7-2 and TRBJ2-1 for the parts outside the CDR3, the full variable domain is GAGVSQSPSNKVTEKGKDVELRCDPISGHTALYWYRQSLGQGLEFLIYFQGNSAPDKSGLPSDRFSAERTGGSVSTLTIQRTQQEDSAVYLCASSFGVILSYNEQFFGPGTRLTVL.

This clonotype came up many times. The chain has TRBV6-6 and TRBJ2-3, with D unclear. Germline CDR1 MNHNY, CDR2 SVGAGI (reference sequence). This CDR3 is 13 amino acids long. With 2 bases removed from V and 3 bases from J, the gap between germline ends came to 6 bases. As DNA, the CDR3 is TGTGCCAGCAGTTACCCTGCAACAGATACGCAGTATTTT. Residues: CASSYPATDTQYF.

This clonotype was counted between two and nine times. The chain combines TRBV10-3 with TRBJ2-3; D perhaps matches TRBD2 (6 bases). Germline CDR1 is ENHRY and CDR2 is SYGVKD. The V end lost 6 bases, the J end lost 4 bases, and 8 bases lay between the germline ends. The length of the CDR3 is 12 residues. CDR3 bases: TGTGCCATCAGCGGGGACTCAGATACGCAGTATTTT. The encoded protein is CAISGDSDTQYF.

This clonotype appeared many times. The chain uses TRBV7-2 and TRBJ1-5, with D uncertain. CDR1 SGHTA and CDR2 FQGNSA come from the germline V gene. This CDR3 contains 14 residues. Trimming took 4 bases from V and 9 from J, leaving 16 bases between them. CDR3 amino acids: CASSSGQDLVPQHF. CDR3 bases: TGTGCCAGCAGCTCCGGCCAGGACCTCGTGCCCCAGCATTTT.

This clonotype has only a few counts. The chain carries TRBV20-1 and TRBJ1-5; D not certain. The CDR3 spans 13 residues. CDR1 is DFQATT, CDR2 SNEGSKA, per germline (reference sequence). V was trimmed by 6 bases and J by 0 bases, leaving 9 bases between them. CDR3 loop: CSAARDSNQPQHF. CDR3 in DNA: TGCAGTGCCGCGAGGGATAGCAATCAGCCCCAGCATTTT.

This clonotype was found many times. The V gene is TRBV20-1, the J gene TRBJ1-2, with 10 bases identical to TRBD1. The CDR3 is 16 amino acids. CDR1 and CDR2 from the germline V gene are DFQATT and SNEGSKA (reference sequence). V shed 4 bases and J 2 bases; nucleotides not matched to a gene: 10. CDR3 DNA: TGCAGTGCTATCCCCGGGACAGGGGCGCGCAACTATGGCTACACCTTC. It codes for CSAIPGTGARNYGYTF.

This clonotype was recorded at least ten times. The genes are TRBV7-2 and TRBJ2-5; 8 positions match TRBD1. CDR1 is SGHTA, CDR2 FQGNSA, per germline. The CDR3 runs 14 residues. V lost 5 bases, J lost 6 bases, and 8 bases stayed unmatched. In DNA, the CDR3 is TGTGCCAGCAGCAAAACAGGGGGACCACAGACCCAGTACTTC. Its translation: CASSKTGGPQTQYF.

In this sample, this clonotype turned up many times. V is TRBV7-2 and J is TRBJ1-3; D is ambiguous. Trimming pared 6 bases from V and 0 bases from J, leaving 15 bases between. Germline V CDR1 and CDR2: SGHTA, FQGNSA. The CDR3 sequence is 16 residues long. CDR3 DNA sequence: TGTGCCAGCAGTCGTAGCTGGGTTAGCTCTGGAAACACCATATATTTT. It is translated as CASSRSWVSSGNTIYF.